These T cell receptor beta chains were read from a single sample in a study of cytomegalovirus exposure and HLA in healthy donors. Repertoires were generated with immunoSEQ multiplex PCR, while TCRdb's copy carries only in-frame clones and drops some. The sample carries fewer than 200,000 clones, more than 65% recorded once. The specimen sequenced was PBMCs. The receptors come from a woman aged 40 to 55 in good health and CMV-seropositive. CDR3s include the opening cysteine and the closing phenylalanine or tryptophan.

j_call: TRBJ1-2; v_call: TRBV27; cdr3_aa: CASSLVGGHGYTF
j_call: TRBJ2-5; v_call: TRBV9; cdr3_aa: CASSTYRELETQYF
j_call: TRBJ1-3; v_call: TRBV9; cdr3_aa: CASSVGGQGNTIYF
j_call: TRBJ2-7; v_call: TRBV6-1; cdr3_aa: CASSEYRDSYEQYF
j_call: TRBJ2-2; v_call: TRBV4-2; cdr3_aa: CASSQLNTGELFF
j_call: TRBJ2-7; v_call: TRBV28; cdr3_aa: CASSLAGTSGQYEQYF
j_call: TRBJ2-3; v_call: TRBV9; cdr3_aa: CASSVRPGLAGSSTDTQYF
j_call: TRBJ2-7; v_call: TRBV19; cdr3_aa: CASSRAAGVEQYF
j_call: TRBJ1-5; v_call: TRBV7-8; cdr3_aa: CASSLGQGMSNQPQNF
j_call: TRBJ2-1; v_call: TRBV5-6; cdr3_aa: CASSLEIIGGSYNEQFF
j_call: TRBJ1-1; v_call: TRBV5-4; cdr3_aa: CASSFPGGLRDTEAFF
j_call: TRBJ2-3; v_call: TRBV7-7; cdr3_aa: CASSLGRLRASTDTQYF
j_call: NA; v_call: TRBV6-5; cdr3_aa: CASSSRERLTEQYF
j_call: TRBJ2-7; v_call: TRBV4-2; cdr3_aa: CASSRDSPRHEQYF
j_call: TRBJ2-1; v_call: TRBV4-3; cdr3_aa: CASSQDNRDRGYNEQFF
j_call: TRBJ2-3; v_call: TRBV19; cdr3_aa: CASKETSGRTDTQYF
j_call: TRBJ2-1; v_call: TRBV19; cdr3_aa: CASRGEVSGGADEQFF
j_call: TRBJ2-1; v_call: TRBV19; cdr3_aa: CASSRRALSGTDYNEQFF
j_call: TRBJ2-5; v_call: TRBV5-1; cdr3_aa: CASSSGWTEQETQYF
j_call: TRBJ2-3; v_call: TRBV25-1; cdr3_aa: CASSANERTLSTDTQYF
j_call: TRBJ2-1; v_call: TRBV19; cdr3_aa: CASSLRERNNEQFF
j_call: TRBJ1-5; v_call: TRBV7-9; cdr3_aa: CASSPGGHRNNQPQHF
j_call: TRBJ1-4; v_call: TRBV2; cdr3_aa: CASRTGATNEKLFF
j_call: TRBJ2-7; v_call: TRBV19; cdr3_aa: CASSPGTGDYEQYF
j_call: TRBJ1-5; v_call: TRBV9; cdr3_aa: CASSYRGDQPQHF
j_call: TRBJ1-2; v_call: TRBV18; cdr3_aa: CASSLTGEDGYTF
j_call: TRBJ1-2; v_call: TRBV18; cdr3_aa: CASSPGRERGYTF
j_call: TRBJ2-5; v_call: TRBV7-7; cdr3_aa: CASSLLQGVQETQYF
j_call: TRBJ2-3; v_call: TRBV9; cdr3_aa: CASSGVRGTDTQYF
j_call: TRBJ1-4; v_call: TRBV7-9; cdr3_aa: CSSSWANEKLFF
j_call: TRBJ2-4; v_call: TRBV7-2; cdr3_aa: CASPHKEGSKNIQYF
j_call: TRBJ1-1; v_call: TRBV6-5; cdr3_aa: CASIGGRVTEAFF
j_call: TRBJ2-2; v_call: TRBV19; cdr3_aa: CASSILDRGNTGELFF
j_call: TRBJ2-3; v_call: TRBV2; cdr3_aa: CASSVERGRDTQYF
j_call: TRBJ1-1; v_call: TRBV7-3; cdr3_aa: CASSLTGVGTEAFF
j_call: TRBJ2-7; v_call: TRBV5-4; cdr3_aa: CASSEGTSGSREQYF
j_call: TRBJ1-5; v_call: TRBV5-8; cdr3_aa: CASSLGLQGVGNQPQHF
j_call: TRBJ2-7; v_call: TRBV11-2; cdr3_aa: CASSLGLAEIYEQYF
j_call: TRBJ1-1; v_call: TRBV6-1; cdr3_aa: CRSRDNGEAFF
j_call: TRBJ2-3; v_call: TRBV28; cdr3_aa: CASSPSDDTQYF
j_call: TRBJ1-6; v_call: TRBV2; cdr3_aa: CASSETASNSPLHF
j_call: TRBJ2-2; v_call: TRBV5-6; cdr3_aa: CASSFRGSYGELFF
j_call: TRBJ2-2; v_call: TRBV19; cdr3_aa: CASAPKGGTGELFF
j_call: TRBJ1-2; v_call: TRBV5-6; cdr3_aa: CASRLRYGYTF
j_call: TRBJ1-2; v_call: TRBV27; cdr3_aa: CASSQGRGYGYTF
j_call: TRBJ2-7; v_call: TRBV27; cdr3_aa: CASSLEAVSSYEQYF
j_call: TRBJ2-1; v_call: TRBV2; cdr3_aa: CATTSGSSYNEQFF
j_call: TRBJ1-2; v_call: TRBV5-1; cdr3_aa: CASSRLTDSSYGYPF
j_call: TRBJ2-7; v_call: TRBV7-3; cdr3_aa: CASSLFGGISYEQYF
j_call: TRBJ1-1; v_call: TRBV7-2; cdr3_aa: CASSSQGGSEAFF
j_call: TRBJ2-3; v_call: TRBV2; cdr3_aa: CASREASPGGTDTQYF
j_call: TRBJ2-3; v_call: TRBV7-2; cdr3_aa: CASSSRGQVTDTQYF
j_call: TRBJ1-1; v_call: TRBV6-5; cdr3_aa: CASNRGNTEAFF
j_call: TRBJ1-1; v_call: TRBV18; cdr3_aa: CASSPATSGIAFF